This entry is about one T cell receptor (beta chain). Its antigen is not identified. One junction end does not reproduce the germline sequence, and a read error may be involved. CDR3 length: 12 amino acids. Germline V gives CDR1 DFQATT, CDR2 SNEGSKA (reference sequence). This specimen comes from a study of breast tumors, draining lymph nodes, adjacent tissues. Axillary draining lymph nodes of breast cancer patients supplied the node samples. Via MiXCR, TCRdb re-called the multiplex PCR reads, giving one row per CDR3 protein. This sample yields about 220,000 distinct CDR3 sequences, of which 34% are seen a single time; about 3.9% belongs to the top ten. Study-wide findings and caveats: Tumor repertoires ranked between lymph nodes and nontumor tissue in diversity, with V and J gene preferences. Findings are consistent with lymph node origin and intratumoral expansion of most tumor T cells. Data only fit, rather than demonstrated, lymph node origin of most tumor T cells. Luminal-like breast cancer showed significantly greater tumor-nontumor repertoire similarity than basal-like breast cancer did.

This clonotype originated in a female donor with breast cancer. Some clones in this sample may be carry-over from other donors' samples. The rearrangement uses TRBV20-1 and TRBJ2-6; 8 nucleotides agree with TRBD1. The sample taken for sequencing was axillary lymph node tissue. CDR3 DNA: TGCAGTGCTAGCCAGGGGGCCTACGTCCTGACTTTC. Protein: CSASQGAYVLTF.